These 15 T cell receptor beta chains were sequenced from one sample in a study of blood T cell repertoires in COVID-19 (dated by TCRdb to about 2020). Receptor libraries were prepared by the immunoSEQ multiplex PCR assay. The immuneACCESS repertoire file appears here via TCRdb, limited to in-frame rearrangements. These files lack a portion of the clones; in checked studies, under half of the deficit traces to unresolved V genes, and the cause of the others is not known. This sample gives approximately 93,000 clones in total; just over 85% of them show up just once. The leading ten clones occupy around 2.1% of the sample. The material sequenced was peripheral blood. All receptors come from a man aged 50-60 years with COVID-19, enrolled during active disease.

The chain combines TRBV6-4 with TRBJ1-1, with 7 bases lining up with TRBD1. The V segment lost 4 bases and the J segment 7 bases; nucleotides outside the gene matches: 6. CDR1 and CDR2 (germline): MRHNA, SNTAGT. The CDR3 runs 13 residues. The CDR3 region has the DNA TGTGCCAGCAGTGTACAGCACAGGGGTGAAGCTTTCTTT. Protein: CASSVQHRGEAFF.

This clone was recorded a few times. The V gene is TRBV29-1, the J gene TRBJ1-5, with 8 bases identical to TRBD1. The CDR3 has 13 amino acids. Trimming at V came to 6 bases and at J to 7 bases, leaving 8 bases not matched to a gene. Germline V lookup: CDR1 SQVTM, CDR2 ANQGSEA. For the CDR3, the DNA is TGCAGCGTAGAGACAGGGGTCGGCCAGCCCCAGCATTTT. Amino acid sequence: CSVETGVGQPQHF.

The V call is TRBV27, the J call TRBJ1-5; D is unresolved. This CDR3 contains 15 residues. Trimming cost V 6 bases and J 6 bases, with 18 bases left between them. Germline-derived CDR1 and CDR2 are MNHEY and SMNVEV (reference sequence). The CDR3 DNA reads as TGTGCCAGCAGAAGTAGAACAGCCAAGAGTCAGCCCCAGCATTTT. It yields the protein CASRSRTAKSQPQHF.

The CDR3 sequence: CAWSLAQGADNEQFF. The CDR3 bases are TGTGCCTGGAGTTTAGCACAGGGGGCGGACAATGAGCAGTTCTTC. V gene TRBV30 combines with J gene TRBJ2-1; 9 bases agree with TRBD1. Germline V gene data show CDR1 as GTSNPN and CDR2 as SVGIG (reference sequence). J lost 5 bases, V lost 2 bases, and 7 bases had no gene match. The CDR3 contains 15 residues.

V and J are TRBV6-5 and TRBJ1-1; D possibly corresponds to TRBD1 (5 bases). Germline lookup yields CDR1 MNHEY and CDR2 SVGAGI. This CDR3 contains 14 residues. The V gene lost 0 bases and the J gene lost 0 bases, with 5 bases spanning the gap. In DNA, the CDR3 is TGTGCCAGCAGTTACTCAGGGGTGAACACTGAAGCTTTCTTT. It codes for CASSYSGVNTEAFF.

This clone was counted a single time. The chain couples TRBV5-3 to TRBJ1-1; perhaps TRBD1 as D (5 bases). TRBV5-3 is assigned to the ORF class and has an uncertain function. V was pared by 0 bases and J by 7 bases, with 13 bases between. The CDR3 sequence is 14 residues long. This CDR3 is CARSLGPGMGEAFF. CDR3 nucleotides: TGTGCCAGAAGCTTGGGTCCAGGGATGGGTGAAGCTTTCTTT.

This clone was observed a single time. The chain couples TRBV6-2 or TRBV6-3 to TRBJ2-2; 8 positions agree with TRBD1. V was clipped by 2 bases and J by 4 bases; unmatched bases: 6. The CDR3 consists of 16 residues. Germline V gene sequence: CDR1 MNHEY, CDR2 SVGEGT. DNA for the CDR3: TGTGCCAGCAGTTACGGGACAGGCCCCAGCACCGGGGAGCTGTTTTTT. Translating it yields CASSYGTGPSTGELFF.

This clone was seen only once. One end of the junction does not line up with germline, which may come from a read error. This chain uses TRBV7-7 with TRBJ2-1; TRBD2 matches 7 bases. Germline CDR1 SSHAT, CDR2 FNYEAQ (reference sequence). The CDR3 is made up of 14 amino acids. The CDR3 is CASSLGGGGSEQFF. In DNA form, the CDR3 reads TGTGCTAGCAGCTTAGGTGGGGGAGGGAGTGAGCAGTTCTTC.

The chain uses TRBV7-3 and TRBJ2-1; tentative D call: TRBD1 (5 bases). V dropped 5 bases and J dropped 4 bases, with 12 bases sitting between them. Germline V gene lookup returns CDR1 SGHTA and CDR2 FQGTGA. The CDR3 spans 14 residues. DNA of the CDR3: TGTGCCAGCAGCAGGGGTGTAGGTTACAATGAGCAGTTCTTC. It encodes CASSRGVGYNEQFF.

The chain carries TRBV2 and TRBJ1-2; D is possibly TRBD1 (6 bases). The CDR3 contains 13 residues. Germline CDR1 is SNHLY and CDR2 is FYNNEI. V lost 2 bases and J lost 8, with 12 bases in between. For the CDR3, the DNA is TGTGCCAGCAGTGAACGACAGGCCTCAGGCTACACCTTC. Encoded protein: CASSERQASGYTF.

The chain carries TRBV4-3 and TRBJ1-1; 8 bases are a match to TRBD1. J was trimmed by 4 bases and V by 5 bases; bases with no gene match: 9. In germline, CDR1 is LGHNA, CDR2 YSLEER. CDR3 length equals 15 residues. The CDR3 DNA reads as TGCGCCAGCAGCTTAGAGACAGGGGCTCCCACTGAAGCTTTCTTT. This gives the protein CASSLETGAPTEAFF.

Sample share makes this clone medium-sized. The chain employs TRBV6-5 and TRBJ2-1, with D perhaps TRBD1 (6 bases). This CDR3 contains 11 residues. The germline gives CDR1 MNHEY, CDR2 SVGAGI. V gave up 7 bases and J gave up 14 bases, with 15 bases separating them. This CDR3 reads CASMEDRVKFF. The CDR3 nucleotides are TGTGCCAGCATGGAGGACAGAGTAAAGTTCTTC.

This sequence joins TRBV6-5 and TRBJ1-5; D is perhaps TRBD1 (6 bases). The CDR3 is made up of 14 amino acids. Germline V gives CDR1 MNHEY, CDR2 SVGAGI. V dropped 1 base and J dropped 3 bases, with 7 bases sitting between them. CDR3 coding DNA: TGTGCCAGCAGTTACTACAGGGACAATCAGCCCCAGCATTTT. Translating gives CASSYYRDNQPQHF.

V gene TRBV18 combines with J gene TRBJ1-6; D unclear. Germline CDR1 KGHSH, CDR2 LQKENI. The V and J ends lost 3 bases and 0 bases respectively, with 12 bases between them. This CDR3 region has 17 residues. CDR3: CASSPKDGSSYNSPLHF. DNA for the CDR3: TGTGCCAGCTCACCTAAGGACGGGAGCTCCTATAATTCACCCCTCCACTTT.

The chain uses TRBV5-6 and TRBJ2-5; D uncertain. Germline CDR1 and CDR2: SGHDT and YYEEEE. The CDR3 length is 14 residues. V was shortened by 1 base and J by 1 base, with 8 bases between the two germline ends. The chain's CDR3 is CASSLMTPQETQYF. The DNA for the CDR3 is TGTGCCAGCAGCTTGATGACACCCCAAGAGACCCAGTACTTC. Supplemented by reference TRBV5-6 and TRBJ2-5, the full variable domain reads DAGVTQSPTHLIKTRGQQVTLRCSPKSGHDTVSWYQQALGQGPQFIFQYYEEEERQRGNFPDRFSGHQFPNYSSELNVNALLLGDSALYLCASSLMTPQETQYFGPGTRLLVL.